This record covers a single TCR beta chain. Its specificity is unknown. This sample is part of a study of cytomegalovirus exposure and HLA in healthy donors. Study-level background: Earlier results showed 90 million to 120 million unique TCR beta sequences derived from about 179 million T cells. Study-level findings and limits: High sensitivity and specificity were reportedly achieved when the classifier diagnosed cytomegalovirus status. An analysis done earlier found most TCR beta V segments productive about 87% or about 30% of the time. An Asian-associated ancestry cluster reportedly showed fewer N-insertions than the approximately 660-donor mean in a later analysis.

A multiplex PCR was run with 60 Vbeta primers and 13 Jbeta primers. The assay was immunoSEQ multiplex PCR, and TCRdb's table has in-frame clones only and misses some. The data contain some 150,000 clones, roughly 81% of them singletons. V lost 2 bases, J lost 6 bases, and 3 bases stayed unmatched. Germline V gene data show CDR1 as ENHRY and CDR2 as SYGVKD. The CDR3 covers 15 residues. The chain recombines TRBV10-3 with TRBJ1-4; TRBD1 agrees at 10 bases. This clonotype was obtained from a female donor in good health and CMV-seronegative. The material sequenced was PBMCs. CDR3 in amino acids: CAISEAGQGDEKLFF. The CDR3 DNA sequence: TGTGCCATCAGTGAGGCAGGACAGGGGGATGAAAAACTGTTTTTT.